This note documents a single T cell receptor (beta chain) sequence. Its antigen has not been determined. Base-call qualities are not available, and no considerably larger clone is one nucleotide away. Peripheral blood CD8+ and CD4+ T cells from healthy donors, Susac syndrome patients and multiple sclerosis patients were profiled using high-throughput TCR beta sequencing. The Susac syndrome patients fulfilled recently defined diagnostic criteria for either definite or probable disease. Bulk CD8+ and CD4+ T cells were purified by magnetic negative isolation, whereas CD8+ TEMRA cells were enriched by FACS. Blood was collected in EDTA tubes and processed within 24 hours, with PBMCs isolated through density gradient centrifugation. PBMCs intended for TCR sequencing were frozen in liquid nitrogen and were later thawed in a 37 degrees C water bath. The sorted or isolated CD4+, CD8+ and CD8+ TEMRA cells had a purity of 90% or higher.

This entry belongs to a study of CD8 T cells in Susac syndrome (dated by TCRdb to 2018 to 2020). With regard to the full study: Of the Susac syndrome patients who were sequenced, more than 5 had clinically active disease and eight were in clinical remission. At the time of blood withdrawal, Susac syndrome patients were either therapy-naive, taking corticosteroids (with some also receiving IVIg), or on IVIg alone. Repertoire sequencing was used to test whether CD8+ T cell activation and differentiation in Susac syndrome was antigen driven. CD8+ T cell repertoire clonality was compared between some 12 healthy donors, approximately 14 Susac syndrome patients and approximately 15 multiple sclerosis patients.

RNA was extracted with the RNeasy kit and 0.5 to 1 ug was reverse transcribed using random hexamers. The immunoSEQ multiplex PCR assay, which covers 54 Vbeta and 13 Jbeta segments, was used to amplify TCR beta CDR3 regions. Bias from PCR amplification was corrected by using a synthetic template baseline for primer optimization and for computational correction. In the authors' own workflow: Only productive sequences were kept, with reads annotated to V, D and J genes according to IMGT and analyzed in immunoSEQ Analyzer. To calculate clonality, Shannon entropy was normalized by log2 of the number of productive unique sequences and then subtracted from one. Public and private clones were assessed among the 100 most prevalent clones of each patient and control. Clones were defined as Susac-specific if absent from the healthy and MS cohorts, from 900 to 1,300 published viral clones and from other ImmuneACCESS disease sequences. In-frame beta chains were kept once TCRdb had trimmed the public reads at Q25 with fastp and called clones with MiXCR. Records with the same CDR3 protein are collapsed into one entry carrying the most frequent genes and DNA. None of the V and J calls come from the authors' own analysis; TCRdb made them. The sample yields tens of thousands of distinct CDR3 sequences; 85% to 95% were counted once. About 0.9% of the sample is in the top ten clones.

Trimming takes 9 bases from V and 2 bases from J, and the germline ends sit 14 bases apart. As encoded in the germline V gene (reference sequence), CDR1 is LNHDA while CDR2 is SQIVND. The CDR3 covers 14 residues, taking in both the cysteine and the phenylalanine. The retained sequence is limited to the CDR3, 42 bases, with the frame set at the first base. General findings and caveats noted by the study authors: The number of individuals in the TCR sequencing and HLA analysis was acknowledged as relatively small. Around 15 and five Susac-specific public clones were found in the total CD8+ and CD8+ TEMRA repertoires, respectively. Clonal expansion was observed in Susac syndrome CD8+ repertoires, with the highest expansion in CD8+ TEMRA cells and greater expansion in clinically active than in remitting patients.

The TCR comes from a human donor with Susac syndrome. Material: CD8+ T cells from PBMCs. The chain couples TRBV19 to TRBJ2-1; the D gene is not confidently resolved. The nucleotide sequence is given as TGTGCCAGCTCTCAGGTTCCCCCCTACAATGAGCAGTTCTTC. This codes for CASSQVPPYNEQFF.